This TCR beta chain came from a study of OX40 agonist ivuxolimab in advanced cancers. Background on the whole study: Ivuxolimab was an agonistic, fully human IgG2 monoclonal antibody directed against OX40 (CD134), a costimulatory receptor. Intravenous ivuxolimab was administered to patients every 2 weeks at six dose levels: 0.01, 0.1, 0.3, 1.5, 3 and 10 mg/kg. Of the approximately 50 dose-escalation patients, hepatocellular carcinoma was present in some 19, melanoma in approximately 15, renal cell carcinoma in 9 and head and neck cancer in 9. The dose-escalation cohort was roughly 87% male with a mean age of approximately 60 years, ranging from 23 to 79. Patients were allowed to have had prior anti-PD-1, anti-PD-L1 or anti-CTLA-4 therapy, and around 40% of the dose-escalation patients had previously received checkpoint inhibitors. Partial responses occurred in three dose-escalation patients, of whom one had hepatocellular carcinoma and two had cutaneous melanoma. Peripheral TCRbeta sequencing was intended to test whether TCR sequence diversity was altered and clonal T-cell expansion was caused by ivuxolimab. The monotherapy dose-escalation portion (N of about 50 patients) of the phase I ivuxolimab trial is reported in the paper.

For sequencing of the TCRbeta CDR3 region, genomic DNA was extracted from the sorted cells. The immunoSEQ Assay was used for sequencing of TCRbeta CDR3 regions. In TCRdb, the immuneACCESS table is reduced to in-frame sequences with V and J assigned. These tables do not hold every clone; where another copy was compared, an unresolved V gene accounts for under half, and the others remain unexplained. Present in this sample are tens of thousands of clones, 75% to 85% of which were seen just once. About 35% of the sample belongs to the ten largest clones. The full study reports these points: The antigen specificity of the clonally expanded peripheral T cells was not determined. In the 0.1-3.0 mg/kg groups, partial responders had among the lowest normalized peripheral clonal expansion, particularly in CD8+ T cells. Low levels of normalized T-cell clonal expansion were also seen in some patients who did not respond. On average, CD8+ T cells showed more expanded clones than CD4+ T cells after ivuxolimab. Clonal expansion of both CD4+ and CD8+ blood T cells was observed from baseline to week 6 at doses 0.1 to 3.0 mg/kg.

From V the trimming removes 0 bases and from J it removes 4 bases, while the gene matches leave 5 bases of the junction unaccounted for. Via the germline V gene (reference sequence), CDR1 is SGHAT and CDR2 FQDESV. The CDR3 measures 15 amino acids from cysteine to phenylalanine. Only the CDR3 portion is preserved as DNA: 45 bases, with reading frame beginning at the first base. As regards this clone: Its antigen is not yet known. Base-call qualities are not available, and no considerably larger clone is one nucleotide away.

The trial excluded patients who had a history of autoimmune disease or were on systemic immunosuppression. In every dose cohort, peripheral blood was drawn for TCR sequencing at baseline, cycle 4 day 1, and cycle 7 day 1. The samples were taken from a phase I, first-in-human, multicenter, open-label dose-escalation trial of ivuxolimab. Adults with locally advanced or metastatic head and neck squamous cell, hepatocellular, melanoma or renal cell carcinoma were enrolled in the trial. Before TCR sequencing, CD4+ T cells and CD8+ T cells were sorted from peripheral blood as separate populations. This clonotype originated in an adult with an advanced solid tumor such as melanoma, head and neck, liver or kidney cancer. Sequencing used CD4+ or CD8+ T cells sorted from blood, obtained in a trial of the OX40 agonist ivuxolimab. The V gene is TRBV11-1 and the J gene is TRBJ2-7, with 8 central nucleotides matching TRBD2. The sequence in DNA is TGTGCCAGCAGCTTAGCAGCGGGAGCCCAGTACGAGCAGTACTTC. It codes for CASSLAAGAQYEQYF.